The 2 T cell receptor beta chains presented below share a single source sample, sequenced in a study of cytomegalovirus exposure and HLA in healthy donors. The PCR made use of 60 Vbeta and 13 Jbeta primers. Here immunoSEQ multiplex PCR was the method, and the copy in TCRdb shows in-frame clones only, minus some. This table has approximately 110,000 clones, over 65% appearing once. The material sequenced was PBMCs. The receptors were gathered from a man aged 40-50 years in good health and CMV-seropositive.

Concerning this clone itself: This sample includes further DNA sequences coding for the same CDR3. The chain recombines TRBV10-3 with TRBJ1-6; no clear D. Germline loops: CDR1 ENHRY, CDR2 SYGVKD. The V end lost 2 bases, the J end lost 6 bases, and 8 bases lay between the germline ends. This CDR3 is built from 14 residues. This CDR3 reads CAISETGSNSPLHF. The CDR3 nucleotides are TGTGCCATCAGTGAGACGGGATCTAATTCACCCCTCCACTTT.

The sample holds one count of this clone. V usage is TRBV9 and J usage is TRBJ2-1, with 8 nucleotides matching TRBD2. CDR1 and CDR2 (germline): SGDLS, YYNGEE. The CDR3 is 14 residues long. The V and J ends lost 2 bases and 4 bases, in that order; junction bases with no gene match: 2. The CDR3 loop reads CASSVREGYNEQFF. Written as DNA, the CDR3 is TGTGCCAGCAGCGTCCGGGAGGGGTACAATGAGCAGTTCTTC.